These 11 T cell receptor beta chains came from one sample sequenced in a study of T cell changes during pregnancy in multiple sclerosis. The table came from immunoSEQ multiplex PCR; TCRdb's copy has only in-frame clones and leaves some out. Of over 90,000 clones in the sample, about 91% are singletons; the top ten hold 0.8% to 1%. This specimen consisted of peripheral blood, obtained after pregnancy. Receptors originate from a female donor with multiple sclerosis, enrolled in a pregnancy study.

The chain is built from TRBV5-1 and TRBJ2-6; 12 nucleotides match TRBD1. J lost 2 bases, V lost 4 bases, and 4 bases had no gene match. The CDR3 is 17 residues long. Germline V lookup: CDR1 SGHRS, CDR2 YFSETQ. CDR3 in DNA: TGCGCCAGCAGCCAAGGGACAGGGGGCGCTGGGGCCAACGTCCTGACTTTC. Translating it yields CASSQGTGGAGANVLTF.

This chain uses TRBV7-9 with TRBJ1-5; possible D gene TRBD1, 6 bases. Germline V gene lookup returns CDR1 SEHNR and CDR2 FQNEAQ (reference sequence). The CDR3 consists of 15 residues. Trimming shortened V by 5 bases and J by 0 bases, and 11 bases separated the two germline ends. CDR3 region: CASSTHRDSNQPQHF. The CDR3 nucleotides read TGTGCCAGCAGCACCCACAGGGATAGCAATCAGCCCCAGCATTTT.

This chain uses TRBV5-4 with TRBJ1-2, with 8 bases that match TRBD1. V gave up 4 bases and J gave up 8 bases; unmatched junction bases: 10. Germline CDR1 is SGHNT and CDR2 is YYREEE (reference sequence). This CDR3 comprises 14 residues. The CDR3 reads CASSPPQGAGGYTF. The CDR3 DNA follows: TGTGCCAGCAGCCCTCCCCAGGGGGCGGGAGGCTACACCTTC.

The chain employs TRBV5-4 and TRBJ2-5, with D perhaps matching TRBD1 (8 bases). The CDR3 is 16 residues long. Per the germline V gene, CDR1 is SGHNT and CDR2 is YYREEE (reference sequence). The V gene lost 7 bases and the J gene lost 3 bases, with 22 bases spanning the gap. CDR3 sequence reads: CASQVQGGAGEETQYF. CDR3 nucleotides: TGTGCCAGCCAAGTACAGGGGGGGGCGGGGGAAGAGACCCAGTACTTC.

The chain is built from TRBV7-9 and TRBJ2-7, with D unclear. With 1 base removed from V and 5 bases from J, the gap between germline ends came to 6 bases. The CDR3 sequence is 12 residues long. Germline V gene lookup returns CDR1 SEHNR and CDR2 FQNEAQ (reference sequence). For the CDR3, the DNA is TGTGCCAGCAGCTTAGTAGTTCACGAGCAGTACTTC. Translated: CASSLVVHEQYF.

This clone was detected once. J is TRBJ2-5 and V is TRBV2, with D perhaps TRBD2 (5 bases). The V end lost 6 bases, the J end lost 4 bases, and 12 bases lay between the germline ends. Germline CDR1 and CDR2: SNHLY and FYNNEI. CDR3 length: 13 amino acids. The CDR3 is CASREPGLETQYF. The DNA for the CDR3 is TGTGCCAGCAGGGAACCCGGACTAGAGACCCAGTACTTC.

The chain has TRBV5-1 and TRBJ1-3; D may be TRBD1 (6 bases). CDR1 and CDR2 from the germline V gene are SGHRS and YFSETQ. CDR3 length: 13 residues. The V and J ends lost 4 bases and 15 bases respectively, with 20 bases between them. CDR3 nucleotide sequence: TGCGCCAGCAGCACCCGCGAGGCAGGGGAGAAATATTTT. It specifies CASSTREAGEKYF.

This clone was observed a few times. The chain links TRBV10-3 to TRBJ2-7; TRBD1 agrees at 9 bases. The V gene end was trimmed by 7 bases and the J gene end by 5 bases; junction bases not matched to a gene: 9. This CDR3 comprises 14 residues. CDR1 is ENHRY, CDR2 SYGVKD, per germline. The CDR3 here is CAIKVDRGGDEQYF. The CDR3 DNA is TGTGCCATCAAAGTGGACAGGGGCGGCGACGAGCAGTACTTC.

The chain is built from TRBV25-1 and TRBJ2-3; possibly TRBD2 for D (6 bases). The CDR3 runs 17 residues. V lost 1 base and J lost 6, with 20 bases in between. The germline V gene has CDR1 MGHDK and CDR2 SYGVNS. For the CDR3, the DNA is TGTGCCAGCAGTGAATTGGGGCGGCGGGGCTCGCACGATACGCAGTATTTT. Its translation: CASSELGRRGSHDTQYF.

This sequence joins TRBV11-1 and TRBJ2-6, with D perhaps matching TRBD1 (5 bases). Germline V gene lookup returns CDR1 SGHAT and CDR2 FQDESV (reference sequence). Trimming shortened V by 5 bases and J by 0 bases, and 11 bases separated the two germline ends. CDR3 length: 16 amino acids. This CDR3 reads CASSRGLSSGANVLTF. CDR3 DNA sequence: TGTGCCAGCAGCAGGGGATTGAGCTCTGGGGCCAACGTCCTGACTTTC.

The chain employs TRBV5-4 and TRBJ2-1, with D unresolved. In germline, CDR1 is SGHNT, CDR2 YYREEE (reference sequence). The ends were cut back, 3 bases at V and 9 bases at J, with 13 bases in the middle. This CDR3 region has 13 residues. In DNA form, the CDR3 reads TGTGCCAGCAGCTCGCCTGTGGAGAGTGAGCAGTTCTTC. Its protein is CASSSPVESEQFF.